This T cell receptor (beta chain) is from a study of regulatory T cells in long-lasting Graves disease. Combining iRepertoire HTBI primers with Arm-PCR of CDR3 regions, the authors built TCR beta libraries. MiXCR, applied by TCRdb to the multiplex PCR reads, yields one record per CDR3 protein. The sample records 530,000 or so distinct CDR3 sequences, approximately 13% being singletons. Time point described: newly diagnosed GD, antithyroid drugs for less than 3 months. TCR sequences were obtained from RNA taken from PBMCs. CDR1 LNHDA and CDR2 SQIVND come from the germline V gene (reference sequence). Trimming took 5 bases from V and 6 from J, leaving 15 bases between them. The CDR3 totals 14 residues. These same data were also listed under a study on T cells in Graves' hyperthyroidism and ophthalmopathy. That source adds: During a first-round RT-PCR of the TCR CDR3, the HTBI primer set was used.

The specimen was peripheral blood mononuclear cells (PBMCs), collected at new diagnosis, from a patient treated with antithyroid drugs. This TCR came from a young man with Graves disease. The gene calls are TRBV19 and TRBJ2-3; D not resolved. Here the CDR3 DNA reads TGTGCCAGTAGTCCCCTAATGGAAGGGGATACGCAGTATTTT. Translation gives CASSPLMEGDTQYF. Together with reference TRBV19 and TRBJ2-3, the CDR3 gives the full variable domain: DGGITQSPKYLFRKEGQNVTLSCEQNLNHDAMYWYRQDPGQGLRLIYYSQIVNDFQKGDIAEGYSVSREKKESFPLTVTSAQKNPTAFYLCASSPLMEGDTQYFGPGTRLTVL.